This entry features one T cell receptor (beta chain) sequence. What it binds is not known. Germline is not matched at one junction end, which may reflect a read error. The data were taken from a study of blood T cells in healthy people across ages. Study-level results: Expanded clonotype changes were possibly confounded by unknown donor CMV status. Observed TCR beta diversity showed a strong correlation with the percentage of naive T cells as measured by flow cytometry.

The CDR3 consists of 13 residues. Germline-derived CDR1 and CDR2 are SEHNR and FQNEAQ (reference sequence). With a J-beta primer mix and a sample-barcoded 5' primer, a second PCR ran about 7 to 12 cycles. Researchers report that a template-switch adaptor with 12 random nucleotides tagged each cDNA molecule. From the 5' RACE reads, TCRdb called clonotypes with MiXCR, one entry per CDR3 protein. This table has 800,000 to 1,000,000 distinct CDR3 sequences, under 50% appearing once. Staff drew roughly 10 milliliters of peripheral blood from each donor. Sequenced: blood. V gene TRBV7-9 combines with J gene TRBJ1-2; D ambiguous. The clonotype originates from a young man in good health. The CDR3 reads CASSPPTNYDYTF. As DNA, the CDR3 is TGTGCCAGCAGCCCCCCTACTAACTATGACTACACCTTC.